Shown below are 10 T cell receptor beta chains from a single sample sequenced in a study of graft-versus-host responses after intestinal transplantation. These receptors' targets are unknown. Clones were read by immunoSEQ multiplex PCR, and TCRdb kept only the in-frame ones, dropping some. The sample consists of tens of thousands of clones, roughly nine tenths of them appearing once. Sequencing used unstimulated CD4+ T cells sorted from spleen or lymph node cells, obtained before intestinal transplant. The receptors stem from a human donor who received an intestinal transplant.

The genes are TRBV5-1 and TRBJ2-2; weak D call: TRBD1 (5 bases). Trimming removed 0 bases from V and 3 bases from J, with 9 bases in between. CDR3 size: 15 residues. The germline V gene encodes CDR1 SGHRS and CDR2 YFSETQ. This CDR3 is CASSLAAGYTGELFF. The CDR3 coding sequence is TGCGCCAGCAGCTTGGCCGCAGGGTACACCGGGGAGCTGTTTTTT.

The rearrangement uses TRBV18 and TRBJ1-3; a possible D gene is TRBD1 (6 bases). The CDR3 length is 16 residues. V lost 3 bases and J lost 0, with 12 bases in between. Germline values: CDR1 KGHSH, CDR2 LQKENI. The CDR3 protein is CASSPGQSLSGNTIYF. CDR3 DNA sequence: TGTGCCAGCTCACCTGGACAGTCGCTCTCTGGAAACACCATATATTTT.

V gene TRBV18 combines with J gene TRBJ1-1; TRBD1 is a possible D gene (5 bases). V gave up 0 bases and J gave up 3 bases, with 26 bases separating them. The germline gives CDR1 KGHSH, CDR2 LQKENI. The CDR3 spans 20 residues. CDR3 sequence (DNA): TGTGCCAGCTCACCACCGTGGGGGTCTGGGAGAGCCGGGGGAGACACTGAAGCTTTCTTT. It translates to CASSPPWGSGRAGGDTEAFF.

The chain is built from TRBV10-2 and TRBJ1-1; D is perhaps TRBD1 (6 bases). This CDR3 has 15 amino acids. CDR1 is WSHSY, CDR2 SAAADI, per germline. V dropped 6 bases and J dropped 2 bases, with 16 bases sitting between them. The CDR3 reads CASRRWTEQNTEAFF. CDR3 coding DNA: TGCGCCAGCAGGAGGTGGACAGAACAAAACACTGAAGCTTTCTTT.

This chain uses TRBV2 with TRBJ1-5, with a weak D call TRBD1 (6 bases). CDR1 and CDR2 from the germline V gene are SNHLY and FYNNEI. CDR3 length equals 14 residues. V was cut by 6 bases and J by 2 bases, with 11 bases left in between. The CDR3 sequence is CASRHRAGNQPQHF. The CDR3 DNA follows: TGTGCCAGCAGACACAGGGCAGGCAATCAGCCCCAGCATTTT. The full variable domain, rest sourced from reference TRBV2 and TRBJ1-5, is EPEVTQTPSHQVTQMGQEVILRCVPISNHLYFYWYRQILGQKVEFLVSFYNNEISEKSEIFDDQFSVERPDGSNFTLKIRSTKLEDSAMYFCASRHRAGNQPQHFGDGTRLSIL.

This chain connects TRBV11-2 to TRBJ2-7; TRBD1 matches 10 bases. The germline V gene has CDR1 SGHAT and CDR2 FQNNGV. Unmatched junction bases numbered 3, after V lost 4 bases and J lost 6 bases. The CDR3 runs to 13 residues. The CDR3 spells CASSSGTGVEQYF. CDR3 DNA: TGTGCCAGCAGCTCCGGGACAGGGGTCGAGCAGTACTTC. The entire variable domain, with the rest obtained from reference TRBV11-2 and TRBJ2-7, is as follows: EAGVAQSPRYKIIEKRQSVAFWCNPISGHATLYWYQQILGQGPKLLIQFQNNGVVDDSQLPKDRFSAERLKGVDSTLKIQPAKLEDSAVYLCASSSGTGVEQYFGPGTRLTVT.

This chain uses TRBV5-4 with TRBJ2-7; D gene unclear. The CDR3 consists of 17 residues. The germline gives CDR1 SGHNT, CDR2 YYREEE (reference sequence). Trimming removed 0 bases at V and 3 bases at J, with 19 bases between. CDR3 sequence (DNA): TGTGCCAGCAGCTTGGATTCAGGCCGAGCCGTTCACTACGAGCAGTACTTC. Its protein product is CASSLDSGRAVHYEQYF.

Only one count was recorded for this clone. CDR3 DNA: TGTGCCAGCAGTGACACTACCGATGGGAACACTGAAGCTTTCTTT. It codes for CASSDTTDGNTEAFF. The chain has TRBV25-1 and TRBJ1-1; D uncertain. V lost 3 bases and J lost 1, with 12 bases in between. Germline V gene lookup returns CDR1 MGHDK and CDR2 SYGVNS. The CDR3 consists of 15 residues.

The CDR3 region has the DNA TGTGCCAGCAGCGTAGATGGGGGGTCCTACGAGCAGTACTTC. Protein sequence: CASSVDGGSYEQYF. The chain combines TRBV9 with TRBJ2-5, with D possibly being TRBD2 (6 bases). The end of the DNA is better explained by TRBJ2-7, so the J call may be wrong. The CDR3 spans 14 residues. Germline V gene lookup returns CDR1 SGDLS and CDR2 YYNGEE.

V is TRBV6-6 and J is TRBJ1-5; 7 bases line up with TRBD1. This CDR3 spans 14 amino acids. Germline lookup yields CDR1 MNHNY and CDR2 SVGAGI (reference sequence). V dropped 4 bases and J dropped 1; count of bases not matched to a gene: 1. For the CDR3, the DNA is TGTGCCAGCAGTTGGGGACAGAGCAATCAGCCCCAGCATTTT. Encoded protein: CASSWGQSNQPQHF.